This TCR beta chain appears in the sequencing data of a study of blood T cell repertoires in COVID-19. Study-level background: COVID-19 samples from acute and convalescent phases originated in the United States, Italy and Spain. T cells, B-cell-depleted T cells, or PBMCs supplied cDNA or gDNA.

Trimming removed 1 base at V and 7 bases at J, with 10 bases between. CDR1 and CDR2 from the germline V gene are LGHNT and FRNRAP. The CDR3 extends over 13 amino acids. Source study methods: Estimation of nucleated cell counts was performed using reference gene primer amplification. Only in-frame clones appear in the TCRdb table, and some are missing; sequencing was by immunoSEQ multiplex PCR. That table is the source of V, J and clone size, and D and trimming were worked out from the DNA. The sample lists around 29,000 clones, roughly nine tenths seen once, with about 13% in the top ten. The TCR sequence derives from a man in his 70s with active COVID-19. The V and J genes are TRBV12-5 and TRBJ1-2, with TRBD1 as a possible D gene (5 bases). The sequencing sample was made of peripheral blood. DNA for the CDR3: TGTGCTAGTGGTTTGGCCCTCGGGGGTGGCTACACCTTC. Translation gives CASGLALGGGYTF.